One and the same sample provided the 8 T cell receptor beta chains below, sequenced in a study of T cells in localized non-small cell lung cancer. TCRdb's table, derived via immunoSEQ multiplex PCR, lists solely in-frame clones and lacks some. Here the sample spans several thousand clones, about 92% being singletons. Here the sequenced sample was peripheral blood, taken before any cancer treatment. The receptors come from a woman aged 35-75 years with stage I squamous cell lung carcinoma.

The chain uses TRBV19 and TRBJ1-6; the D is unclear. This CDR3 region has 14 residues. Germline-derived CDR1 and CDR2 are LNHDA and SQIVND (reference sequence). Trimming took 3 bases from V and 6 from J, leaving 9 bases between them. CDR3: CASSIQSSNSPLHF. The CDR3 DNA reads as TGTGCCAGTAGTATCCAGAGTTCTAATTCACCCCTCCACTTT.

V is TRBV14 and J is TRBJ2-7; D possibly corresponds to TRBD1 (6 bases). Germline loops: CDR1 SGHDN, CDR2 FVKESK. Trimming removed 2 bases from V and 7 bases from J, with 18 bases in between. This CDR3 has 15 amino acids. In DNA, the CDR3 is TGTGCCAGCAGCCAAAAACAGGGTGCCTTTGGAGAGCAGTACTTC. It encodes CASSQKQGAFGEQYF.

Concerning this clone itself: Compared with germline, one end of the junction differs, possibly owing to a read error. The rearrangement joins TRBV7-7 to TRBJ2-5, with D possibly matching TRBD2 (7 bases). Germline CDR1 SSHAT, CDR2 FNYEAQ (reference sequence). This CDR3 contains 16 residues. The CDR3 is CASSPAPGGPKETQYF. CDR3 nucleotides: TGTGCTAGCAGCCCCGCCCCCGGGGGGCCAAAAGAGACCCAGTACTTC. The whole variable domain, filled in from reference TRBV7-7 and TRBJ2-5, reads GAGVSQSPRYKVTKRGQDVTLRCDPISSHATLYWYQQALGQGPEFLTYFNYEAQPDKSGLPSDRFSAERPEGSISTLTIQRTEQRDSAMYRCASSPAPGGPKETQYFGPGTRLLVL.

The chain has TRBV5-5 and TRBJ2-3; D call uncertain. The germline CDR1 and CDR2 sequences are SGHKS and YYEKEE (reference sequence). CDR3 length: 13 residues. V lost 4 bases and J 4 bases, leaving 10 bases between the germline ends. This chain's CDR3 is CASSASAADTQYF. DNA of the CDR3: TGTGCCAGCAGCGCATCGGCGGCAGATACGCAGTATTTT.

The genes are TRBV6-1 and TRBJ2-3; D gene unclear. V lost 0 bases and J lost 0, with 10 bases in between. This CDR3 is built from 16 residues. Germline loops: CDR1 MNHNS, CDR2 SASEGT. This CDR3 reads CASSEAPYPSTDTQYF. CDR3 bases: TGTGCCAGCAGTGAAGCGCCCTACCCTAGCACAGATACGCAGTATTTT.

The CDR3 region has the DNA TGCGCCAGCAGCTTGGCCCTTACAGGATTACTCACAGATACGCAGTATTTT. It yields the protein CASSLALTGLLTDTQYF. The chain couples TRBV5-1 to TRBJ2-3; tentative D call: TRBD1 (5 bases). CDR1 is SGHRS and CDR2 is YFSETQ in the germline V gene. Between the trimmed V and J ends, which lost 0 bases and 2 bases, there was a span of 16 bases. CDR3 size: 17 residues.

This rearrangement joins TRBV30 to TRBJ1-5; the D is unclear. Trimming pared 5 bases from V and 4 bases from J, leaving 12 bases between. Germline V lookup: CDR1 GTSNPN, CDR2 SVGIG (reference sequence). This CDR3 is built from 13 residues. The CDR3 nucleotides read TGTGCCTGGGGGTCCTCCACGAATCAGCCCCAGCATTTT. It codes for CAWGSSTNQPQHF.

V usage is TRBV27 and J usage is TRBJ2-4, with D tentatively TRBD2 (5 bases). Germline assignment: CDR1 MNHEY and CDR2 SMNVEV (reference sequence). The V end lost 5 bases, the J end lost 1 base, and 9 bases lay between the germline ends. CDR3 length: 14 amino acids. The CDR3, as DNA: TGTGCCAGCAGTCAACTAGTGGCCAAAAACATTCAGTACTTC. It encodes CASSQLVAKNIQYF.